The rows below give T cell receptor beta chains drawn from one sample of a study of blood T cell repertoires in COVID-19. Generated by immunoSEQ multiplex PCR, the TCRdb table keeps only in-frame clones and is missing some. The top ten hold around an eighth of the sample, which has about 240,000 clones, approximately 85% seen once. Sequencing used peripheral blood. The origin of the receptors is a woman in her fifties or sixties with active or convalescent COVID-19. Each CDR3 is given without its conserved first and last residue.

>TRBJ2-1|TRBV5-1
ASSPGLAGGLEQF
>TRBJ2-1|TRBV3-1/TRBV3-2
ASTIGQYNEQF
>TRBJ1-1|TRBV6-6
ASSYLRGWGTEAF
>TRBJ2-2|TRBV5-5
ASRSTGGETTGELF
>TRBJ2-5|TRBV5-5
ASSVPGGETQY
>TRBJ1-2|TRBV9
ASSVERGKLGQHYGYT
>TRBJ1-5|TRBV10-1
ARTDRKGNQPQH
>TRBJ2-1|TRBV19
ASSISQGAGYNEQF
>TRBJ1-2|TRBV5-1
ASSLRAGGGYT
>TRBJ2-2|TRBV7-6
ASSPTTPSGGASGELF
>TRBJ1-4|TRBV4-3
ASSQDYGTGYNEKLF
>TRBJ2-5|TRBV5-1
ASSLAGGGETQY
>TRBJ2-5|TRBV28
ASSLSEETQY
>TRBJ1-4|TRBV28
ASRPGQGDREKLF
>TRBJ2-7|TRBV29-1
SVEDGQGGSSYEQY
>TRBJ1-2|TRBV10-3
AISESGGAPGGYT
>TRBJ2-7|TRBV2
ASSSGTASYEQY
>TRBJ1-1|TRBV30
AWGAGGEAF
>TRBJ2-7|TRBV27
ASSPWDNSYEQY
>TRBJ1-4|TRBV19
ASSMQGATTNEKLF
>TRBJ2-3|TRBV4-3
ASSQDTSGGQTD
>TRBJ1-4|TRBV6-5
ASSSQEVGLKLF
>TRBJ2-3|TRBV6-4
ASTPRGGLSDTQY
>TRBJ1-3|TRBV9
ASSPRQGAAGNTIY
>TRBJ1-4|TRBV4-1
ASSQAWGGGEKLF
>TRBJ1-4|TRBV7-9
ASSTGTGGEKLF
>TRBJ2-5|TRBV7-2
ASSLGRTSGGQETQY
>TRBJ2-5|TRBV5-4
ASSLAQTSGGRTQY
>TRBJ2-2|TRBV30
AWSFLGASSGELF
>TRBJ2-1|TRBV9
ASSPRTGEEGEQF
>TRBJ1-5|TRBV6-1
ASSDRTGDQPQH
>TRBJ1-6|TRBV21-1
ASSRRGSNSPLH
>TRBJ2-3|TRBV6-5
ASSSRDRVTDTQY
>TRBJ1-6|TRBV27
ASSLKGTGIGSPLH
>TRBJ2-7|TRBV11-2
ASSLSQGPYEQY
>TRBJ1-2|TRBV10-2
ASSYSPSAYGYT
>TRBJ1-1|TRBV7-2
ASSLGGDRVAF
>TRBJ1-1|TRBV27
ASSGYRGRGPNTEAF
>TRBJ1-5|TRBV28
ASSLLSGGNQPQH
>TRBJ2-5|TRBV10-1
ASSESSGEYQETQY
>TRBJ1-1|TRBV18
ASSPPADLTEAF